The clone carrying this T cell receptor beta chain was detected only once. Its antigen is not known. Trimming at V came to 6 bases and at J to 4 bases, leaving 10 bases not matched to a gene. The CDR3 sequence is 15 residues long. Germline loops: CDR1 MNHEY, CDR2 SMNVEV (reference sequence). These data come from a study of cytomegalovirus exposure and HLA in healthy donors. Whole-study context: From 170 million or so T cells, an earlier analysis saw around 120 million unique TCR beta sequences.

Study-level points and caveats: Sequencing artifact likely explains a cluster of highly shared sequence variants.

The PCR contained 60 Vbeta and 13 Jbeta primers. Clones were read by immunoSEQ multiplex PCR, and TCRdb kept only the in-frame ones, dropping some. The sample holds roughly 160,000 clones; 70% to 80% are singletons and the top ten take around 4%. J is TRBJ1-1 and V is TRBV27, with 8 bases matching TRBD1. The sample taken for sequencing was PBMCs. This clonotype was obtained from a man aged 40-49 years in good health and CMV-seronegative. The CDR3 sequence: CASSEDRGGGTEAFF. In nucleotides, the CDR3 is TGTGCCAGCAGCGAAGACAGGGGCGGGGGCACTGAAGCTTTCTTT.